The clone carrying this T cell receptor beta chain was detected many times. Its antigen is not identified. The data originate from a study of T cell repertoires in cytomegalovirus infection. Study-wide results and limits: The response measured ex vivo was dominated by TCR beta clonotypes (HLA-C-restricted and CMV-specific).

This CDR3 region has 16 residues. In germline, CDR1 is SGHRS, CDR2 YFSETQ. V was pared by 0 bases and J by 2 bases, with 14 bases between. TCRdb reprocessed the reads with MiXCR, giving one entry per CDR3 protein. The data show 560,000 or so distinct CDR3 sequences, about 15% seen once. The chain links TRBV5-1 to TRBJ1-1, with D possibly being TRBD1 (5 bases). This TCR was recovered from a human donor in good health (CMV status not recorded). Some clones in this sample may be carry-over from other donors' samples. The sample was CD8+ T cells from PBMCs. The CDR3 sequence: CASSLAGARTNTEAFF. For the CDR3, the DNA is TGCGCCAGCAGCTTGGCGGGAGCTCGGACAAACACTGAAGCTTTCTTT.